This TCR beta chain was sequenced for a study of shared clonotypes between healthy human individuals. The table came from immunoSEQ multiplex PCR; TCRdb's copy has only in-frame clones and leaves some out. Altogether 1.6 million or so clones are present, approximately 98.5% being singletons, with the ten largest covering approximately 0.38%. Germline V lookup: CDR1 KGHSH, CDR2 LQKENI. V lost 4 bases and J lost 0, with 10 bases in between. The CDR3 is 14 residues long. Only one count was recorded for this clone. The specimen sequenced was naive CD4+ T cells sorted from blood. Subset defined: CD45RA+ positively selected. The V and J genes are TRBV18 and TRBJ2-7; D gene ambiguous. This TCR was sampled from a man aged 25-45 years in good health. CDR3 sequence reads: CASSRSGTSYEQYF. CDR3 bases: TGTGCCAGCTCACGGTCAGGAACCTCCTACGAGCAGTACTTC.